The 26 T cell receptor beta chains below come from one sample, sequenced in a study of shared clonotypes between healthy human individuals. The method was immunoSEQ multiplex PCR; TCRdb's version includes in-frame clones alone and lacks a portion of them. The sample consists of 850,000 to 1,200,000 clones, 65% to 75% of them appearing once. Sequences were obtained from memory CD4+ T cells sorted from blood. Sample subset: CD45RA-negative fraction. The receptors shown here come from a young man in good health.

This clone turned up a few times. The chain has TRBV30 and TRBJ1-2; perhaps TRBD1 as D (5 bases). V was pared by 1 base and J by 8 bases, with 8 bases between. The CDR3 is 11 residues long. CDR1 is GTSNPN, CDR2 SVGIG, per germline (reference sequence). The CDR3, as DNA: TGTGCCTGGAGTGCCTCAGGGGGCTACACCTTC. This encodes CAWSASGGYTF.

V is TRBV2 and J is TRBJ2-2, with TRBD2 matching 9 bases. Germline CDR1 and CDR2: SNHLY and FYNNEI. The CDR3 consists of 15 residues. The trim removed 6 bases at V and 1 base at J, leaving 3 bases unmatched. The CDR3 DNA is TGTGCCAGCAGGGCGACTAGCGGGAACACCGGGGAGCTGTTTTTT. This encodes CASRATSGNTGELFF. The full variable domain, in which reference TRBV2 and TRBJ2-2 provide the parts outside the CDR3, is EPEVTQTPSHQVTQMGQEVILRCVPISNHLYFYWYRQILGQKVEFLVSFYNNEISEKSEIFDDQFSVERPDGSNFTLKIRSTKLEDSAMYFCASRATSGNTGELFFGEGSRLTVL.

The chain has TRBV30 and TRBJ2-5; TRBD1 is a possible D gene (5 bases). The J call is doubtful: the DNA matches TRBJ2-7 better. The CDR3 is made up of 12 amino acids. The germline CDR1 and CDR2 sequences are GTSNPN and SVGIG (reference sequence). In nucleotides, the CDR3 is TGTGCCTGGAGTGGGACACCTTACGAGCAGTACTTC. This translates into CAWSGTPYEQYF.

To note about this clone: One base away lies a much larger clone, so this may be a sequencing read error. This rearrangement joins TRBV11-2 to TRBJ2-5, with TRBD1 matching 8 bases. Trimming took 3 bases from V and 4 from J; bases not matched to a gene: 1. Per germline, CDR1 SGHAT and CDR2 FQNNGV. The CDR3 runs 13 residues. The CDR3 here is CASSFDRGETQYF. The CDR3, as DNA: TGTGCCAGCAGCTTTGACAGGGGAGAGACCCAGTACTTC.

The rearrangement joins TRBV9 to TRBJ2-5; 7 bases fit TRBD2. Germline V gene sequence: CDR1 SGDLS, CDR2 YYNGEE. The CDR3 consists of 15 residues. Germline trimming cut 2 bases from V and 2 bases from J; bases unmatched to any gene: 6. The CDR3 loop is CASSVSAGIQETQYF. The CDR3 nucleotides are TGTGCCAGCAGCGTTTCAGCGGGAATACAAGAGACCCAGTACTTC.

This clone showed up just once. The chain links TRBV5-6 to TRBJ1-1; D perhaps matches TRBD1 (5 bases). V was cut by 4 bases and J by 6 bases, with 10 bases left in between. This CDR3 comprises 12 residues. The germline V gene has CDR1 SGHDT and CDR2 YYEEEE. CDR3 DNA sequence: TGTGCCAGCAGCGAGGGGACCCCTGAAGCTTTCTTT. Encoded protein: CASSEGTPEAFF.

V gene TRBV28 combines with J gene TRBJ2-7; 8 bases are a match to TRBD2. The CDR3 has 15 residues. Germline V gene data show CDR1 as MDHEN and CDR2 as SYDVKM. V gave up 8 bases and J gave up 1 base; unmatched junction bases: 10. The CDR3 coding sequence is TGTGCCAGCGGCCCTAGCGGGTTCATATCCTACGAGCAGTACTTC. This translates into CASGPSGFISYEQYF.

There are a few counts of this clone. The V gene is TRBV5-1, the J gene TRBJ1-3; 8 bases map to TRBD1. Germline V gene lookup returns CDR1 SGHRS and CDR2 YFSETQ. There are 15 residues in the CDR3. The ends lost 4 bases at V and 0 bases at J; junction bases unmatched: 3. Here the CDR3 reads CASSVGQGSGNTIYF. Here the CDR3 DNA reads TGCGCCAGCAGCGTAGGACAGGGCTCTGGAAACACCATATATTTT.

The chain joins TRBV28 to TRBJ2-7; 9 bases are shared with TRBD1. Trimming removed 3 bases from V and 1 base from J; junction bases left unmatched: 7. The germline V gene encodes CDR1 MDHEN and CDR2 SYDVKM. The CDR3 sequence is 16 residues long. The CDR3 DNA reads as TGTGCCAGCAGTTTCTTCTCCGGGACAGGGTCCTACGAGCAGTACTTC. Residues: CASSFFSGTGSYEQYF.

The rearrangement links TRBV19 to TRBJ1-5, with unresolved D. The CDR3 has 15 residues. With 7 bases removed from V and 0 bases from J, the gap between germline ends came to 13 bases. The germline V gene has CDR1 LNHDA and CDR2 SQIVND (reference sequence). CDR3 sequence: CASKPTENSNQPQHF. In DNA, the CDR3 is TGTGCCAGTAAGCCGACTGAGAATAGCAATCAGCCCCAGCATTTT.

The chain recombines TRBV19 with TRBJ2-3; 8 bases are shared with TRBD1. Germline values: CDR1 LNHDA, CDR2 SQIVND (reference sequence). CDR3 length equals 15 residues. The junction had 7 bases not matched to a gene; V was cut back by 5 bases and J by 3 bases. CDR3 amino acids: CASSSWTGKTDTQYF. DNA of the CDR3: TGTGCCAGTAGTTCTTGGACAGGGAAAACAGATACGCAGTATTTT.

The V call is TRBV5-1, the J call TRBJ2-2; unclear D gene. CDR3 length equals 16 residues. The V gene's germline CDR1 is SGHRS and CDR2 YFSETQ. V was pared by 0 bases and J by 0 bases, with 9 bases between. The CDR3 bases are TGCGCCAGCAGCTTGGAGGCCAGAACGAACACCGGGGAGCTGTTTTTT. Translation: CASSLEARTNTGELFF.

The chain links TRBV5-1 to TRBJ2-5, with D unresolved. Near its end, the DNA agrees better with TRBJ2-7, so the J call may be wrong. Germline CDR1 is SGHRS and CDR2 is YFSETQ. The CDR3 length is 14 residues. The CDR3 reads CASSLQASSYEQYF. The CDR3 bases are TGCGCCAGCAGCTTGCAGGCCAGCTCCTACGAGCAGTACTTC.

The chain carries TRBV30 and TRBJ2-1; 11 nucleotides match TRBD2. V dropped 1 base and J dropped 3; count of bases not matched to a gene: 2. The germline V gene has CDR1 GTSNPN and CDR2 SVGIG (reference sequence). This CDR3 region has 15 residues. This CDR3 reads CAWSGTSGGYNEQFF. CDR3 coding DNA: TGTGCCTGGAGTGGAACTAGCGGGGGCTACAATGAGCAGTTCTTC.

Worth noting for this clone: A read error is likely here: a far larger clone is one base away. The J gene is TRBJ2-6, the V gene TRBV6-4; D gene unclear. CDR1 and CDR2 from the germline V gene are MRHNA and SNTAGT. Trimming removed 2 bases from V and 0 bases from J, with 5 bases in between. The CDR3 runs to 15 residues. The CDR3 sequence: CASSDASSGANVLTF. The CDR3 DNA reads TGTGCCAGCAGTGACGCGAGCTCTGGGGCCAACGTCCTGACTTTC.

The chain carries TRBV29-1 and TRBJ1-1; possible D gene TRBD1, 5 bases. The CDR3 consists of 14 residues. The V gene's germline CDR1 is SQVTM and CDR2 ANQGSEA. Trimming removed 0 bases at V and 4 bases at J, with 12 bases between. The CDR3 here is CSVEDLGGTTEAFF. The CDR3 DNA is TGCAGCGTTGAAGATCTTGGGGGGACCACTGAAGCTTTCTTT.

The J gene is TRBJ2-1, the V gene TRBV4-3, with D possibly being TRBD1 or TRBD2 (6 bases each). The CDR3 sequence is 17 residues long. The V and J ends lost 0 bases and 9 bases respectively, with 21 bases between them. Germline CDR1 and CDR2: LGHNA and YSLEER. CDR3 region: CASSQDPPGAFSSEQFF. The CDR3 region has the DNA TGCGCCAGCAGCCAAGATCCCCCGGGGGCTTTCTCTAGTGAGCAGTTCTTC.

V is TRBV9 and J is TRBJ2-5; 8 nucleotides line up with TRBD1. The length of the CDR3 is 13 residues. V lost 2 bases to trimming and J lost 5 bases; unmatched junction nucleotides: 2. CDR1 SGDLS and CDR2 YYNGEE come from the germline V gene. The CDR3 region has the DNA TGTGCCAGCAGCGTCAGGGGGCCGGAGACCCAGTACTTC. It encodes CASSVRGPETQYF.

The chain carries TRBV11-2 and TRBJ1-6; a possible D gene is TRBD1 (5 bases). V lost 1 base and J lost 0, with 10 bases in between. CDR3 length equals 17 residues. Germline loops: CDR1 SGHAT, CDR2 FQNNGV. In nucleotides, the CDR3 is TGTGCCAGCAGCTTAGGTTCAGGGAGCTCCTATAATTCACCCCTCCACTTT. Amino acid sequence: CASSLGSGSSYNSPLHF.

This rearrangement joins TRBV7-8 to TRBJ2-7; D assignment may be TRBD1 or TRBD2 (5 bases each). CDR3 length: 14 amino acids. Germline CDR1 and CDR2: SGHVS and FQNEAQ. Deletions cut 4 bases from V and 6 bases from J, with 16 bases between. For the CDR3, the DNA is TGTGCCAGCAGCTCCCGGGACGGGGAGTCCGAGCAGTACTTC. It encodes CASSSRDGESEQYF.

V usage is TRBV28 and J usage is TRBJ2-2; D call uncertain. V shed 6 bases and J shed 7 bases, with 15 bases lying between them. Germline V gene sequence: CDR1 MDHEN, CDR2 SYDVKM. There are 14 residues in the CDR3. The CDR3 nucleotides read TGTGCCAGCAGCGAAAGGATACCAGGCGGGGAGCTGTTTTTT. This encodes CASSERIPGGELFF.

The chain employs TRBV28 and TRBJ2-7, with a tentative D call TRBD1 (6 bases). The germline V and J ends were trimmed by 7 bases and 4 bases, with 11 bases remaining between them. This CDR3 region has 12 residues. Germline-derived CDR1 and CDR2 are MDHEN and SYDVKM. This chain's CDR3 is CASIGQFYEQYF. For the CDR3, the DNA is TGTGCCAGCATCGGACAGTTTTACGAGCAGTACTTC.

V is TRBV5-1 and J is TRBJ2-7; 8 nucleotides line up with TRBD2. The V gene's germline CDR1 is SGHRS and CDR2 YFSETQ. Unmatched junction bases numbered 5, after V lost 3 bases and J lost 6 bases. The CDR3 totals 13 residues. The CDR3 protein is CASSSGTSTEQYF. In nucleotides, the CDR3 is TGCGCCAGCAGCTCCGGGACTAGTACCGAGCAGTACTTC.

This clone occurred once. This chain uses TRBV6-5 with TRBJ1-2; 9 bases match TRBD1. CDR1 is MNHEY and CDR2 is SVGAGI in the germline V gene. V gave up 5 bases and J gave up 6 bases; unmatched junction bases: 10. CDR3 length equals 15 residues. CDR3 nucleotide sequence: TGTGCCAGCAGTAGATTTGGGACAGGGCGAGATGGCTACACCTTC. It encodes CASSRFGTGRDGYTF.

This clone was observed a handful of times. CDR3 loop: CASSFRGQGTAGANVLTF. CDR3 DNA sequence: TGCGCCAGCAGCTTTCGGGGACAGGGGACTGCTGGGGCCAACGTCCTGACTTTC. The J gene is TRBJ2-6, the V gene TRBV5-1; 10 positions agree with TRBD1. This CDR3 contains 18 residues. The V and J ends lost 2 bases and 2 bases, in that order; junction bases with no gene match: 7. In germline, CDR1 is SGHRS, CDR2 YFSETQ. Variable domain in full (rest from reference TRBV5-1 and TRBJ2-6): KAGVTQTPRYLIKTRGQQVTLSCSPISGHRSVSWYQQTPGQGLQFLFEYFSETQRNKGNFPGRFSGRQFSNSRSEMNVSTLELGDSALYLCASSFRGQGTAGANVLTFGAGSRLTVL.

The J gene is TRBJ2-2, the V gene TRBV4-3; 8 bases fit TRBD1. With V trimmed by 0 bases and J by 15 bases, 3 bases remained unmatched. The V gene's germline CDR1 is LGHNA and CDR2 YSLEER. This CDR3 spans 12 amino acids. CDR3: CASSQETGGMFF. The CDR3 nucleotides read TGCGCCAGCAGCCAAGAAACAGGGGGGATGTTTTTT.